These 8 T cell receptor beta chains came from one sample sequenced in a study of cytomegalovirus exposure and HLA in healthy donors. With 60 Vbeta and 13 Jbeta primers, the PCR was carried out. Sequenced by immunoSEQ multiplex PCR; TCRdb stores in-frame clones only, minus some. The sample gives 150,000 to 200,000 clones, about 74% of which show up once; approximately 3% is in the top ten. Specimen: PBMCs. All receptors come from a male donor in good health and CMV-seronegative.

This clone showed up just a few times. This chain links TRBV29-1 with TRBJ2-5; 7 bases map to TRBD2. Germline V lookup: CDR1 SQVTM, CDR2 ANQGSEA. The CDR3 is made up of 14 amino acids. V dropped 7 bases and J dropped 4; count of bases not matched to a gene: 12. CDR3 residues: CSASGTKDGETQYF. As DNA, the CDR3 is TGCAGCGCCTCCGGGACTAAGGATGGAGAGACCCAGTACTTC. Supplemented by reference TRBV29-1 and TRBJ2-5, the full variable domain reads SAVISQKPSRDICQRGTSLTIQCQVDSQVTMMFWYRQQPGQSLTLIATANQGSEATYESGFVIDKFPISRPNLTFSTLTVSNMSPEDSSIYLCSASGTKDGETQYFGPGTRLLVL.

CDR3 amino acids: CASSLTGRGSDTQYF. CDR3 DNA sequence: TGTGCCAGCAGCTTAACGGGCAGGGGTTCCGATACGCAGTATTTT. The rearrangement joins TRBV7-3 to TRBJ2-3; tentative D call: TRBD1 (6 bases). This CDR3 has 15 residues. Germline V gives CDR1 SGHTA, CDR2 FQGTGA. Trimming took off 0 bases at V and 6 bases at J, with 13 bases between the two ends.

CDR3 region: CAWSPRDRGNGETQYF. In nucleotides, the CDR3 is TGTGCCTGGAGTCCCCGGGACAGGGGTAATGGGGAGACCCAGTACTTC. V usage is TRBV30 and J usage is TRBJ2-5; 10 nucleotides agree with TRBD1. The CDR3 loop spans 16 amino acids. CDR1 is GTSNPN and CDR2 is SVGIG in the germline V gene (reference sequence). Trimming removed 2 bases from V and 5 bases from J; junction bases left unmatched: 11.

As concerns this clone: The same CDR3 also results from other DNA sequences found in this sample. CDR3 amino acids: CASSVGSGTEAFF. Here the CDR3 DNA reads TGTGCCAGCAGCGTAGGCAGTGGCACTGAAGCTTTCTTT. V is TRBV9 and J is TRBJ1-1; D is uncertain. Germline CDR1 and CDR2: SGDLS and YYNGEE. Deletions cut 0 bases from V and 4 bases from J, with 7 bases between. The CDR3 runs to 13 residues. Together with reference TRBV9 and TRBJ1-1, the CDR3 gives the full variable domain: DSGVTQTPKHLITATGQRVTLRCSPRSGDLSVYWYQQSLDQGLQFLIQYYNGEERAKGNILERFSAQQFPDLHSELNLSSLELGDSALYFCASSVGSGTEAFFGQGTRLTVV.

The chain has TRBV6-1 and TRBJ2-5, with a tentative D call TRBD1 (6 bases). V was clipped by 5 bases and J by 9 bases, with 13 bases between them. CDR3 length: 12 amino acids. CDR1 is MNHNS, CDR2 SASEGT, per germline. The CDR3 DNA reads TGTGCCAGCAGTCCCATTGGACAGTCCCAGTACTTC. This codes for CASSPIGQSQYF.

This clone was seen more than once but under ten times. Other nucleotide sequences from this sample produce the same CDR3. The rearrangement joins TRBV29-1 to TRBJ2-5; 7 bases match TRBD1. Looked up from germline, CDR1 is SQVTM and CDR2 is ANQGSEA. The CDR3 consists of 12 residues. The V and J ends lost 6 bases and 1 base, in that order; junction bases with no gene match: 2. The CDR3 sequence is CSVTGTQETQYF. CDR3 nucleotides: TGCAGCGTGACAGGGACCCAAGAGACCCAGTACTTC.

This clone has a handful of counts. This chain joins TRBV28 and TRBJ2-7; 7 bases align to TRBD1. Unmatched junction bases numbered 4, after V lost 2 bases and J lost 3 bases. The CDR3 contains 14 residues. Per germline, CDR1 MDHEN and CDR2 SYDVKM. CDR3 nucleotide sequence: TGTGCCAGCAGTTTAGAGGGGGCCGTCTACGAGCAGTACTTC. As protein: CASSLEGAVYEQYF.

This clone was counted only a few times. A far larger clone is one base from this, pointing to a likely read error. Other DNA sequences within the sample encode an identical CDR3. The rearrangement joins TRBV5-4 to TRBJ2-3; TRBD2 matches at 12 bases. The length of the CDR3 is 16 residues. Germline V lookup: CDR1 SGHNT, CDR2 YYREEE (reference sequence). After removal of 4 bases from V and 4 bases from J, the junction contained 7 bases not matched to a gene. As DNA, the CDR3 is TGTGCCAGCAGCCAAGATCTAGCGGGAGGGCCAGATACGCAGTATTTT. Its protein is CASSQDLAGGPDTQYF.